Presented here are 19 T cell receptor beta chains from one specimen sequenced in a study of control samples from healthy donors and cancer patients. Using immunoSEQ multiplex PCR, the repertoire was profiled, and TCRdb retains in-frame clones only, with some absent. The repertoire includes about 120,000 clones, 85% to 95% of them detected once, and around 3.6% sits in the top ten. The sequenced sample consisted of blood. Every receptor here comes from a man aged 30 to 39 in good health.

The J gene is TRBJ2-2, the V gene TRBV4-3, with D perhaps matching TRBD2 (7 bases). There are 14 residues in the CDR3. Germline V gene sequence: CDR1 LGHNA, CDR2 YSLEER. V was trimmed by 4 bases and J by 6 bases, leaving 12 bases between them. CDR3 sequence: CASSLGRGAGELFF. The CDR3 nucleotides are TGCGCCAGCAGCCTAGGGAGGGGGGCCGGGGAGCTGTTTTTT.

This sequence joins TRBV6-1 and TRBJ2-1, with 8 bases that match TRBD2. The CDR3 spans 15 residues. CDR1 MNHNS and CDR2 SASEGT come from the germline V gene. V was pared by 3 bases and J by 2 bases, with 3 bases of the junction left unmatched. CDR3 in amino acids: CASSEERGTYNEQFF. In DNA form, the CDR3 reads TGTGCCAGCAGTGAGGAGCGGGGGACCTACAATGAGCAGTTCTTC.

This chain uses TRBV5-1 with TRBJ2-1, with 7 bases lining up with TRBD1. With V trimmed by 1 base and J by 6 bases, 1 base remained unmatched. Germline CDR1 is SGHRS and CDR2 is YFSETQ. CDR3 length equals 13 residues. CDR3 DNA: TGCGCCAGCAGCTTGCCAGGGGGCAATGAGCAGTTCTTC. This codes for CASSLPGGNEQFF.

This sequence joins TRBV19 and TRBJ1-2; a possible D gene is TRBD1 (6 bases). In germline, CDR1 is LNHDA, CDR2 SQIVND (reference sequence). The ends were cut back, 5 bases at V and 7 bases at J, with 17 bases in the middle. The CDR3 sequence is 14 residues long. CDR3 nucleotides: TGTGCCAGTAGTGGGGGGGCAGGAACCTTTGGCTACACCTTC. This codes for CASSGGAGTFGYTF.

The chain joins TRBV7-3 to TRBJ2-1; tentatively, D is TRBD2 (6 bases). From germline, CDR1 is SGHTA and CDR2 FQGTGA. V was shortened by 5 bases and J by 10 bases, with 12 bases between the two germline ends. This CDR3 is 12 amino acids long. CDR3 bases: TGTGCCAGCAGCCCGCAAAGCGGGGAGCAGTTCTTC. Its translation is CASSPQSGEQFF.

J is TRBJ1-4 and V is TRBV2, with D perhaps TRBD1 (5 bases). The germline CDR1 and CDR2 sequences are SNHLY and FYNNEI. CDR3 length equals 17 residues. Deletions cut 10 bases from V and 5 bases from J, with 26 bases between. CDR3 coding DNA: TGTGCCACCTCAATAAAAGCGCCGGGGGTACTCAATGAAAAACTGTTTTTT. Amino acid sequence: CATSIKAPGVLNEKLFF.

The gene calls are TRBV30 and TRBJ2-7; 10 bases are shared with TRBD2. This CDR3 spans 15 amino acids. From germline, CDR1 is GTSNPN and CDR2 SVGIG (reference sequence). Trimming removed 0 bases from V and 3 bases from J; junction bases left unmatched: 5. The CDR3 nucleotides are TGTGCCTGGAGTGTGGCTAGCGGGGGAGGCTACGAGCAGTACTTC. This gives the protein CAWSVASGGGYEQYF. Full variable domain (missing parts from reference TRBV30 and TRBJ2-7): SQTIHQWPATLVQPVGSPLSLECTVEGTSNPNLYWYRQAAGRGLQLLFYSVGIGQISSEVPQNLSASRPQDRQFILSSKKLLLSDSGFYLCAWSVASGGGYEQYFGPGTRLTVT.

V and J are TRBV28 and TRBJ2-3; 9 nucleotides agree with TRBD2. CDR3 length equals 17 residues. The germline V gene has CDR1 MDHEN and CDR2 SYDVKM. The trim removed 3 bases at V and 2 bases at J, leaving 9 bases unmatched. The CDR3 coding sequence is TGTGCCAGCAGTTTTCGGCCGACTAGCGGCGTCACAGATACGCAGTATTTT. It specifies CASSFRPTSGVTDTQYF.

This chain connects TRBV5-1 to TRBJ1-3, with a tentative D call TRBD1 (5 bases). CDR1 is SGHRS and CDR2 is YFSETQ in the germline V gene. V was trimmed by 0 bases and J by 6 bases, leaving 13 bases between them. This CDR3 has 15 amino acids. The CDR3 protein is CASSLDGTEENTIYF. CDR3 bases: TGCGCCAGCAGCTTGGATGGGACTGAGGAAAACACCATATATTTT.

V is TRBV27 and J is TRBJ2-7, with 7 bases fitting TRBD2. Trimming removed 6 bases from V and 5 bases from J; junction bases left unmatched: 10. This CDR3 is 14 amino acids long. CDR1 and CDR2 from the germline V gene are MNHEY and SMNVEV (reference sequence). For the CDR3, the DNA is TGTGCCAGCAGCCCGCGGGGGTCGGGCCACGAGCAGTACTTC. It encodes CASSPRGSGHEQYF.

The gene calls are TRBV6-2 or TRBV6-3 and TRBJ2-7, with TRBD2 matching over 16 bases. V shed 5 bases and J 3 bases; nucleotides not matched to a gene: 13. Looked up from germline, CDR1 is MNHEY and CDR2 is SVGEGT. The CDR3 consists of 19 residues. The CDR3 here is CASSTPSPGLAGGSYEQYF. As DNA, the CDR3 is TGTGCCAGCAGTACGCCATCCCCGGGACTAGCGGGGGGGAGCTACGAGCAGTACTTC.

The chain joins TRBV6-5 to TRBJ2-3, with 7 bases matching TRBD1. J was trimmed by 1 base and V by 2 bases; bases with no gene match: 3. CDR3 length equals 15 residues. In germline, CDR1 is MNHEY, CDR2 SVGAGI. The CDR3 loop reads CASSYTGTGTDTQYF. The CDR3 nucleotides are TGTGCCAGCAGTTACACCGGGACAGGCACAGATACGCAGTATTTT.

The chain combines TRBV6-5 with TRBJ1-1; D remains ambiguous. CDR1 is MNHEY, CDR2 SVGAGI, per germline. The CDR3 runs to 11 residues. Trimming shortened V by 6 bases and J by 4 bases, and 6 bases separated the two germline ends. In DNA, the CDR3 is TGTGCCAGCAGGCGAGGCACTGAAGCTTTCTTT. Residues: CASRRGTEAFF.

The chain combines TRBV11-2 with TRBJ2-5, with TRBD1 identical over 9 bases. The CDR3 is made up of 15 amino acids. CDR1 and CDR2 from the germline V gene are SGHAT and FQNNGV. Trimming removed 5 bases from V and 5 bases from J; junction bases left unmatched: 9. CDR3 nucleotide sequence: TGTGCCAGCAGCCACCGGGACAGGGAAATGGAGACCCAGTACTTC. This codes for CASSHRDREMETQYF.

The chain recombines TRBV5-4 with TRBJ2-2; 11 positions match TRBD2. With V trimmed by 1 base and J by 1 base, 3 bases remained unmatched. The germline V gene has CDR1 SGHNT and CDR2 YYREEE (reference sequence). The CDR3 contains 17 residues. CDR3 protein: CASSLPSGGKNTGELFF. In nucleotides, the CDR3 is TGTGCCAGCAGCTTGCCTAGCGGGGGGAAGAACACCGGGGAGCTGTTTTTT.

This clone appeared a single time. The chain links TRBV30 to TRBJ1-5, with 8 bases that match TRBD1. The germline V gene encodes CDR1 GTSNPN and CDR2 SVGIG (reference sequence). CDR3 length: 19 amino acids. J was trimmed by 0 bases and V by 0 bases; bases with no gene match: 13. This CDR3 reads CAWSVGLGRGRISNQPQHF. The CDR3 DNA reads TGTGCCTGGAGTGTCGGGTTGGGCAGGGGGCGGATTAGCAATCAGCCCCAGCATTTT.

The rearrangement links TRBV3-1 (or the pseudogene TRBV3-2) to TRBJ1-5, with D possibly TRBD1 on 5 matching bases. Germline-derived CDR1 and CDR2 are LGHDT and YNNKEL (reference sequence). Trimming stripped 5 bases from V and 7 bases from J, with 15 bases between. CDR3 length: 14 residues. The CDR3 protein is CASSFRGEGQPQHF. The DNA of the CDR3 is TGTGCCAGCAGCTTCCGAGGGGAGGGCCAGCCCCAGCATTTT.

The rearrangement links TRBV7-9 to TRBJ1-1, with 10 bases identical to TRBD1. The germline V gene has CDR1 SEHNR and CDR2 FQNEAQ (reference sequence). This CDR3 has 15 residues. V was pared by 5 bases and J by 3 bases, with 6 bases of the junction left unmatched. The DNA for the CDR3 is TGTGCCAGCAGCCCCCGCGGACAGGGGGACACTGAAGCTTTCTTT. Protein product: CASSPRGQGDTEAFF.

This chain uses TRBV5-1 with TRBJ2-5; D assignment may be TRBD1 or TRBD2 (6 bases each). CDR1 and CDR2 (germline): SGHRS, YFSETQ. V lost 4 bases and J 0 bases, leaving 10 bases between the germline ends. The CDR3 length is 14 residues. CDR3 nucleotides: TGCGCCAGCAGCGGAGGGGGGAACCAAGAGACCCAGTACTTC. This codes for CASSGGGNQETQYF.